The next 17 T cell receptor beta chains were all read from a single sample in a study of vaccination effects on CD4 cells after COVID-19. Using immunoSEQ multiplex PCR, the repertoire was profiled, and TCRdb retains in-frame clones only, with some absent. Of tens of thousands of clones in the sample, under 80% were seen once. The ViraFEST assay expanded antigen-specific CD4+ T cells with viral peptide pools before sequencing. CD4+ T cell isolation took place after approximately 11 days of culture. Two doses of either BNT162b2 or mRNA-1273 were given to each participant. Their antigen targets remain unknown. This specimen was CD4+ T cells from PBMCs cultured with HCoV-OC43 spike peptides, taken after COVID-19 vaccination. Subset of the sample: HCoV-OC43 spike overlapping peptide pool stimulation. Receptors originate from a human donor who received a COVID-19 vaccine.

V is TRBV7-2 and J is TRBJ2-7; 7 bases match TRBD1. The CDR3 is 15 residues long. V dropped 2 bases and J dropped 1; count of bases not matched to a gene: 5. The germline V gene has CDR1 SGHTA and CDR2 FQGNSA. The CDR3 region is CASSLKGAGSYEQYV. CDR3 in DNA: TGTGCCAGCAGCTTAAAGGGGGCCGGGTCCTACGAGCAGTACGTC.

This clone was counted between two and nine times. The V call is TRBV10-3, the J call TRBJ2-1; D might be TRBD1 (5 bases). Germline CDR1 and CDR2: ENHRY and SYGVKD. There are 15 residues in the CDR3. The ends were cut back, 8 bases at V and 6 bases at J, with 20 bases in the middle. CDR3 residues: CAIGWLGQTRNEQFF. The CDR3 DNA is TGTGCCATCGGGTGGTTGGGGCAGACACGCAATGAGCAGTTCTTC.

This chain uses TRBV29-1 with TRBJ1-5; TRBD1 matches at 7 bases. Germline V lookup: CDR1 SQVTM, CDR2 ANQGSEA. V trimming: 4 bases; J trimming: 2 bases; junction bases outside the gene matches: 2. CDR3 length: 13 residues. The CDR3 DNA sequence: TGCAGCGTTGGGACAGGCGGCAATCAGCCCCAGCATTTT. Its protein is CSVGTGGNQPQHF.

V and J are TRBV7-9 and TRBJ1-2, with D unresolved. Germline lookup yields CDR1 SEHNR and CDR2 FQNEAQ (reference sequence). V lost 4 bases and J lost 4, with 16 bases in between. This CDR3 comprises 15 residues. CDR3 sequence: CASSSPIKESYGYTF. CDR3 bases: TGTGCCAGCAGCTCCCCCATTAAGGAGAGCTATGGCTACACCTTC.

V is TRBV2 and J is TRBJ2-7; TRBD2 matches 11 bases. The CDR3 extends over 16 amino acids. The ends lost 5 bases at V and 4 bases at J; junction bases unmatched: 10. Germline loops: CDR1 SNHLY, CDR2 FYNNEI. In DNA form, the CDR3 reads TGTGCCAGCAGTTCTCTAACTAGCGGGGGACGGTACGAGCAGTACGTC. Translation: CASSSLTSGGRYEQYV.

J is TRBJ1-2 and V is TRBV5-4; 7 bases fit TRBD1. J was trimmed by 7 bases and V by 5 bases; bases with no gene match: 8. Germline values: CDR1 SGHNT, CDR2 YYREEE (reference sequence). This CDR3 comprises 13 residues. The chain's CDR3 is CASSAGQVGGYTF. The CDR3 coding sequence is TGTGCCAGCAGTGCCGGACAGGTTGGTGGCTACACCTTC. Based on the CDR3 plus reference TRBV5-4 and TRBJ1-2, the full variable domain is ETGVTQSPTHLIKTRGQQVTLRCSSQSGHNTVSWYQQALGQGPQFIFQYYREEENGRGNFPPRFSGLQFPNYSSELNVNALELDDSALYLCASSAGQVGGYTFGSGTRLTVV.

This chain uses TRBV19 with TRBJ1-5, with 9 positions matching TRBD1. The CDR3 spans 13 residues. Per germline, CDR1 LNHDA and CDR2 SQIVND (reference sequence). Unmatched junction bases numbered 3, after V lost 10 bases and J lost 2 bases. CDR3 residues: CATRDRGNQPQHF. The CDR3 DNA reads TGTGCCACCAGGGACAGGGGCAATCAGCCCCAGCATTTT.

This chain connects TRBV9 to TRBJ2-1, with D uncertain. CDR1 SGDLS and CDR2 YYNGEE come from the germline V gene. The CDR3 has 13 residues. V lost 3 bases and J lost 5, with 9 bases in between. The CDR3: CASSEGRNNEQFF. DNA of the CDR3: TGTGCCAGCAGCGAAGGTCGGAACAATGAGCAGTTCTTC.

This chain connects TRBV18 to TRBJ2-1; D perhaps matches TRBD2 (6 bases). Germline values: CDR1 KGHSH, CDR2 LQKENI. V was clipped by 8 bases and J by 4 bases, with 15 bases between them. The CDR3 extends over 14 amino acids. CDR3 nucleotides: TGTGCCAGCACCCCCCTTGCGGGGTACAATGAGCAGTTCTTC. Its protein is CASTPLAGYNEQFF. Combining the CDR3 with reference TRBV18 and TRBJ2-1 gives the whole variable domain NAGVMQNPRHLVRRRGQEARLRCSPMKGHSHVYWYRQLPEEGLKFMVYLQKENIIDESGMPKERFSAEFPKEGPSILRIQQVVRGDSAAYFCASTPLAGYNEQFFGPGTRLTVL.

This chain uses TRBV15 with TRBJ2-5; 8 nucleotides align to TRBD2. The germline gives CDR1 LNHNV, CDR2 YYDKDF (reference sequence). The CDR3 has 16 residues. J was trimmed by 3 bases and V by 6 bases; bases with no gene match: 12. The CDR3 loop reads CATRRPGGASEETQYF. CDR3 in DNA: TGTGCCACCAGACGACCGGGGGGGGCTAGCGAAGAGACCCAGTACTTC.

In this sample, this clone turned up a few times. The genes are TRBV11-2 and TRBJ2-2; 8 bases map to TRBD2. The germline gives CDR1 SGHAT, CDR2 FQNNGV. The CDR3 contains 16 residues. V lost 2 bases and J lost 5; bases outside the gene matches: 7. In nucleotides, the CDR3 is TGTGCCAGCAGCTTAAGGGTAGCGGGGAGAACCGGGGAGCTGTTTTTT. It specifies CASSLRVAGRTGELFF. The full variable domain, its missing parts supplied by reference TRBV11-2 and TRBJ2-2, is EAGVAQSPRYKIIEKRQSVAFWCNPISGHATLYWYQQILGQGPKLLIQFQNNGVVDDSQLPKDRFSAERLKGVDSTLKIQPAKLEDSAVYLCASSLRVAGRTGELFFGEGSRLTVL.

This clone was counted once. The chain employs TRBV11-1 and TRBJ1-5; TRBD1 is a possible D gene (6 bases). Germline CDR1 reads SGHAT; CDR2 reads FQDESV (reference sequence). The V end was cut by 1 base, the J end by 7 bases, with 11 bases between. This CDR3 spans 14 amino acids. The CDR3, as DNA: TGTGCCAGCAGCTTAGGGGGGGCTGGGCAGCCCCAGCATTTT. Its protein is CASSLGGAGQPQHF.

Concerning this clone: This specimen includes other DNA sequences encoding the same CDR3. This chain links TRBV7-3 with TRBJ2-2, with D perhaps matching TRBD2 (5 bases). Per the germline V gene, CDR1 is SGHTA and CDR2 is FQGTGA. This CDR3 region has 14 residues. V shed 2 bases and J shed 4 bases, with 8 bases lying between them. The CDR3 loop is CASSLRGSTGELFF. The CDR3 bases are TGTGCCAGCAGCTTACGAGGGTCCACCGGGGAGCTGTTTTTT.

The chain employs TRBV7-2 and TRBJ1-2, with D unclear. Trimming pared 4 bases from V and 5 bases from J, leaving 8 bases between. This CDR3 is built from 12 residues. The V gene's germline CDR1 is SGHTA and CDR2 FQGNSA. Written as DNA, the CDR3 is TGTGCCAGCAGCTCCACTGAGTATGGCTACACCTTC. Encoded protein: CASSSTEYGYTF.

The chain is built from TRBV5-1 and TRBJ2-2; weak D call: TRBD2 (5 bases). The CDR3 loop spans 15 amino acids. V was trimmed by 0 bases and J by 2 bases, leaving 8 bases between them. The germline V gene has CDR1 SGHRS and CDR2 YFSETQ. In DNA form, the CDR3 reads TGCGCCAGCAGCTTGGTTCCGGGAAACACCGGGGAGCTGTTTTTT. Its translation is CASSLVPGNTGELFF.

CDR3 amino acids: CASSSPGQDYGYTF. The CDR3 nucleotides are TGTGCCAGCAGTTCCCCGGGACAGGACTATGGCTACACCTTC. The chain combines TRBV27 with TRBJ1-2, with TRBD1 matching over 8 bases. J gave up 3 bases and V 4 bases, and 4 bases lay outside the gene matches. Germline CDR1 is MNHEY and CDR2 is SMNVEV (reference sequence). The CDR3 loop spans 14 amino acids.

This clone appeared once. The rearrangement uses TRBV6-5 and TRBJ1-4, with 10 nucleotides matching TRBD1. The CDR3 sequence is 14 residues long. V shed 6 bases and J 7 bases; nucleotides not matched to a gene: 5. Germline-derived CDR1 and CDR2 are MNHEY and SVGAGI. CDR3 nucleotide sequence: TGTGCCAGCAGGATGGGACAGGGGACTGAAAAACTGTTTTTT. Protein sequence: CASRMGQGTEKLFF.